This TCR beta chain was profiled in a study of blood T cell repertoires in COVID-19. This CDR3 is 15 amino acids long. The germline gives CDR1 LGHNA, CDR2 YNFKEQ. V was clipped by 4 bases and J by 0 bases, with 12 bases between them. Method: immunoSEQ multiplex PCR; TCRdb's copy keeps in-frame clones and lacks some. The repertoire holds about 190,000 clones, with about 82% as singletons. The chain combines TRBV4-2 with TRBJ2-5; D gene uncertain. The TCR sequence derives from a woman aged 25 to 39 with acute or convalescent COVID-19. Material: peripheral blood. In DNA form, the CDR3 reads TGTGCCAGCAGCCCGAGACATTCGTACCAAGAGACCCAGTACTTC. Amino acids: CASSPRHSYQETQYF.